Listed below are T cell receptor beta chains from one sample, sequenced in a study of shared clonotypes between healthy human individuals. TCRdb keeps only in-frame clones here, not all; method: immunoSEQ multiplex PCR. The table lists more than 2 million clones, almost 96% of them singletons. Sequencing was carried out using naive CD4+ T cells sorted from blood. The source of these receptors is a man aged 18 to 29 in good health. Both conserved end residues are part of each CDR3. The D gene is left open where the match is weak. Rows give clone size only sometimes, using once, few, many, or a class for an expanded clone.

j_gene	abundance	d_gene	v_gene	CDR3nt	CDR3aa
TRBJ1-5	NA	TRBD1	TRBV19	TGTGCCAGTAGTAGACAGGGGGATCAGCCCCAGCATTTT	CASSRQGDQPQHF
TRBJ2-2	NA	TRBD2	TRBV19	TGTGCCAGTAGTCCTCAGGGACTAGACGCCGGGGAGCTGTTTTTT	CASSPQGLDAGELFF
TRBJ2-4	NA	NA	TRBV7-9	TGTGCCAGCAGCTTAGACGGGCAAAACATTCAGTACTTC	CASSLDGQNIQYF
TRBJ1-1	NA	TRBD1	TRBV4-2	TGTGCCAGCAGCCAAAGTCCGGGACAGGGGGCGTACACTGAAGCTTTCTTT	CASSQSPGQGAYTEAFF
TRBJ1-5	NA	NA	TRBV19	TGTGCCAGTAGTATAGATACAGGGTTCGGGCCCCAGCATTTT	CASSIDTGFGPQHF
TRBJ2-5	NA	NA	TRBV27	TGTGCCAGCAGTTCGCTAGGGGGAGAAGAGACCCAGTACTTC	CASSSLGGEETQYF
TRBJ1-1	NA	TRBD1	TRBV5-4	TGTGCCAGCAGCTCCCGGGACAGGAACACTGAAGCTTTCTTT	CASSSRDRNTEAFF
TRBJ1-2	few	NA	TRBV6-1	TGTGCCAGCAGTGATACGGGCTACACCTTC	CASSDTGYTF
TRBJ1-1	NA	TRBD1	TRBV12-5	TGTGCTAGTGGTTTGGTCCTCAGGGGGTTTAAGACTGAAGCTTTCTTT	CASGLVLRGFKTEAFF
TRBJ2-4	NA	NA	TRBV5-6	TGTGCCAGCAGCCCCGGGCGCGAGGGCGCGAACATTCAGTACTTC	CASSPGREGANIQYF
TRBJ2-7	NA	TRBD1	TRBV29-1	TGCAGCGTCAGGGCAGGGGGCCAACTCGAGCAGTACTTC	CSVRAGGQLEQYF
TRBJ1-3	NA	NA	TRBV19	TGTGCCAGTAGTATCGGACCTGGAAACACCATATATTTT	CASSIGPGNTIYF
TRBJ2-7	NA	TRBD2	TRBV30	TGTGCCTTCGGACTAGCGGGAGACCGTCACTACGAGCAGTACTTC	CAFGLAGDRHYEQYF
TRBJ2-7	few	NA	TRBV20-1	TGCAGTCTACTGGACTCATTAGAGCAGTACTTC	CSLLDSLEQYF
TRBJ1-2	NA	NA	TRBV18	TGTGCCAGCTCAGCTAATGCAGGAGGGAACTATGGCTACACCTTC	CASSANAGGNYGYTF
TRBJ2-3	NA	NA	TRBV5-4	TGTGCCAGCAGCTCGCTGGGCCTGGGGGCCACAGATACGCAGTATTTT	CASSSLGLGATDTQYF
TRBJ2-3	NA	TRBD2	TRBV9	TGTGCCAGCAGCCTCAGGTTAGCGGGGGCCACAGATACGCAGTATTTT	CASSLRLAGATDTQYF
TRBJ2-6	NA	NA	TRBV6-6	TGTGCCAGCACCGCAGGGGAGGCTGGGGCCAACGTCCTGACTTTC	CASTAGEAGANVLTF
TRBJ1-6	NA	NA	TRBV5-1	TGCGCCAGCAGCTCGGACAGATCTTGGAGTTCACCCCTCCACTTT	CASSSDRSWSSPLHF
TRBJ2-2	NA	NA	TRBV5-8	TGTGCCAGCAGCCACACGTTCGGGGTAAACACCGGGGAGCTGTTTTTT	CASSHTFGVNTGELFF
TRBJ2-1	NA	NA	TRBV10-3	TGTGCCATCAGTCGGGGGTGGAATGAGCAGTTCTTC	CAISRGWNEQFF
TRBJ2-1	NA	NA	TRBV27	TGTGCCAGCAGGGGGGCCCCCTACAATGAGCAGTTCTTC	CASRGAPYNEQFF
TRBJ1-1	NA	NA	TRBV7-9	TGTGCCAGCAGCTTAGGACAGCCGAACACTGAAGCTTTCTTT	CASSLGQPNTEAFF
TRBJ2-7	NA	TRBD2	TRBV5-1	TGCGCCAGCAGCTTTACTAGCGGGGCCTACGAGCAGTACTTC	CASSFTSGAYEQYF
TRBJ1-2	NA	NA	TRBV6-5	TGTGCCAGCAGCCCCGGACAGACACCTAACTATGGCTACACCTTC	CASSPGQTPNYGYTF
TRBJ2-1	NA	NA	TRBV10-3	TGTGCCATCAGCCCGATTAGCGGAGTCTCCTACAATGAGCAGTTCTTC	CAISPISGVSYNEQFF
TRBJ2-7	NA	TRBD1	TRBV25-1	TGTGCCAGCAGTGATCCGGGACAGGGGGCCGAGCAGTACTTC	CASSDPGQGAEQYF
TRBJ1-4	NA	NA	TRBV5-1	TGCGCCAGCAGCTTGGTTGCTGCAACTAATGAAAAACTGTTTTTT	CASSLVAATNEKLFF
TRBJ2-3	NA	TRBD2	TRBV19	TGTGCCAGTAGTCCCAGGACTAGCGGGAGGTCCACAGATACGCAGTATTTT	CASSPRTSGRSTDTQYF
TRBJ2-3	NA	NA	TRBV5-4	TGTGCCAGCAGCCAAACGTGGGGCCAAAGCAAGAATACGCAGTATTTT	CASSQTWGQSKNTQYF
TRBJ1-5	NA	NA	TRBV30	TGTGCCTGGAGTGCTGGGGCCACCAATCAGCCCCAGCATTTT	CAWSAGATNQPQHF
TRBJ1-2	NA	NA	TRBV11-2	TGTGCCAGCAGCTTAGGAACCTATGGCTACACCTTC	CASSLGTYGYTF
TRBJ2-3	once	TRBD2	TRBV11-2	TGTGCCGACAGGACTAGCGGCACAGATACGCAGTATTTT	CADRTSGTDTQYF
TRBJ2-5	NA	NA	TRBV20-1	TGCAGTGCTAGGAGCCCGGGGACCCAGTACTTC	CSARSPGTQYF
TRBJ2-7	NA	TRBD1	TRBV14	TGTGCCAGCAGCCAAGAGATTGGAGGACAGGGGGGAACCTACGAGCAGTACTTC	CASSQEIGGQGGTYEQYF
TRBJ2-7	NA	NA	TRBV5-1	TGCGCCAGCCGTTCCCTCGGGTCCTACGAGCAGTACTTC	CASRSLGSYEQYF
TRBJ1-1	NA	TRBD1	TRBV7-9	TGTGCCAGCAGCTCCGGGACAGGGAACACTGAAGCTTTCTTT	CASSSGTGNTEAFF
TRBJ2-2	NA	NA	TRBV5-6	TGTGCCAGCAGCTTGGCTGGGGGCCTCGGGGAGCTGTTTTTT	CASSLAGGLGELFF
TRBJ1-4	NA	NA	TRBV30	TGTGCCTGGAGTGTACAGAGGGGTAGTACAACTAATGAAAAACTGTTTTTT	CAWSVQRGSTTNEKLFF
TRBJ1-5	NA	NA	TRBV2	TGTGCCAGCAGTGATGGTTGGGGGTTTAGCAATCAGCCCCAGCATTTT	CASSDGWGFSNQPQHF
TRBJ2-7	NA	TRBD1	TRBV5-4	TGTGCCAGCAGCTTGCCCGGACAGGGTCCCTACGAGCAGTACTTC	CASSLPGQGPYEQYF
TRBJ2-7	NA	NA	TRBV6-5	TGTGCCAGCAGAAGAGGGGCGGGCGAGCAGTACTTC	CASRRGAGEQYF